This T cell receptor beta chain appears in the sequencing data of a study of memory CD4+ T cells and cytomegalovirus serostatus. As handled by the study authors: Out-of-frame sequences were removed, leaving some 2 million distinct TCRbeta sequences. Libraries were prepared by immunoSEQ multiplex PCR; TCRdb keeps only in-frame clonotypes and omits some of them. That table gives V, J and clone size, and the DNA gave D and trimming. Altogether around 45,000 clones are present, under 85% being singletons, with the ten largest covering approximately 0.58%. The sort gate was single viable CD3+CD4+CD8-CD45RO+ cells for memory CD4+ T cells. Serostatus was set by detecting CMV pp150, pp28, p38, p52 IgG. The trim removed 1 base at V and 2 bases at J, leaving 8 bases unmatched. This CDR3 comprises 16 residues. CDR1 is SGHRS and CDR2 is YFSETQ in the germline V gene. Only one count was recorded for this clone.

V and J are TRBV5-1 and TRBJ2-5; the match to TRBD2 covers 7 bases. Source material: memory CD4+ T cells from blood. This TCR was sampled from an adult in good health and CMV-seronegative. CDR3 protein: CASSLMLAGGQETQYF. Here the CDR3 DNA reads TGCGCCAGCAGCTTGATGTTAGCGGGTGGGCAAGAGACCCAGTACTTC.